What follows are 23 T cell receptor beta chains derived from one specimen sequenced in a study of OX40 agonist ivuxolimab in advanced cancers. Clones were sequenced by immunoSEQ multiplex PCR, and TCRdb holds only the in-frame ones, with some missing. The sample carries about 67,000 clones, 80% to 90% recorded once. This specimen was CD4+ or CD8+ T cells sorted from blood, taken in a trial of the OX40 agonist ivuxolimab. These receptors all come from an adult with an advanced solid tumor such as melanoma, head and neck, liver or kidney cancer.

V gene TRBV5-6 combines with J gene TRBJ1-5; TRBD1 matches at 7 bases. CDR1 and CDR2 from the germline V gene are SGHDT and YYEEEE. The CDR3 is 17 amino acids. The junction had 11 bases not matched to a gene; V was cut back by 3 bases and J by 2 bases. The CDR3 nucleotides are TGTGCCAGCAGCTATCGGACAGGAACATCGGGCAATCAGCCCCAGCATTTT. Protein product: CASSYRTGTSGNQPQHF.

The chain couples TRBV19 to TRBJ1-2, with 8 bases identical to TRBD1. Looked up from germline, CDR1 is LNHDA and CDR2 is SQIVND (reference sequence). V lost 5 bases to trimming and J lost 0 bases; unmatched junction nucleotides: 5. The CDR3 extends over 15 amino acids. The CDR3 loop reads CASSGTGAPNYGYTF. The CDR3 DNA sequence: TGTGCCAGTAGTGGGACAGGCGCCCCTAACTATGGCTACACCTTC.

The chain joins TRBV2 to TRBJ2-2; 9 positions agree with TRBD2. J lost 0 bases, V lost 5 bases, and 4 bases had no gene match. The CDR3 runs to 16 residues. The germline gives CDR1 SNHLY, CDR2 FYNNEI. CDR3 DNA: TGTGCCAGCAGTACTAGCGGGCGAACGAACACCGGGGAGCTGTTTTTT. Translation: CASSTSGRTNTGELFF.

V usage is TRBV5-6 and J usage is TRBJ1-5, with D maybe TRBD1 (5 bases). Germline values: CDR1 SGHDT, CDR2 YYEEEE. Trimming removed 0 bases at V and 4 bases at J, with 8 bases between. There are 14 residues in the CDR3. CDR3 coding DNA: TGTGCCAGCAGCTTGGGACAGCTTAATCAGCCCCAGCATTTT. It encodes CASSLGQLNQPQHF.

This clone was picked up a small number of times. The rearrangement joins TRBV18 to TRBJ2-2; D gene unclear. Germline CDR1 KGHSH, CDR2 LQKENI. V lost 0 bases and J 1 base, leaving 6 bases between the germline ends. The CDR3 covers 15 residues. This CDR3 reads CASSPPARNTGELFF. The CDR3, as DNA: TGTGCCAGCTCACCACCGGCTAGGAACACCGGGGAGCTGTTTTTT.

The CDR3 is CASSPRTGAEGTEAFF. The CDR3 bases are TGTGCCAGCAGCCCCCGGACAGGGGCGGAAGGCACTGAAGCTTTCTTT. The V and J genes are TRBV7-9 and TRBJ1-1; 9 nucleotides agree with TRBD1. The CDR3 is 16 amino acids. V dropped 5 bases and J dropped 4; count of bases not matched to a gene: 11. Germline loops: CDR1 SEHNR, CDR2 FQNEAQ (reference sequence).

This chain joins TRBV25-1 and TRBJ2-1; D might be TRBD1 or TRBD2, each matching 5 bases. V gave up 4 bases and J gave up 8 bases, with 24 bases separating them. The CDR3 extends over 17 amino acids. Per germline, CDR1 MGHDK and CDR2 SYGVNS. The DNA for the CDR3 is TGTGCCAGCAGTGCAAACCCCGGGACCCCCAGTAAGGATGAGCAGTTCTTC. Its translation: CASSANPGTPSKDEQFF.

This clone was seen only a few times. J is TRBJ2-7 and V is TRBV11-3; D possibly matches TRBD1 or TRBD2 (6 bases each). CDR1 and CDR2 (germline): SGHNT, YENEEA. Trimming took 1 base from V and 7 from J, leaving 17 bases between them. The CDR3 contains 15 residues. CDR3 in DNA: TGTGCCAGCAGCTTAGGCGCCGGGGGCTACGGGGAGCAGTACTTC. This translates into CASSLGAGGYGEQYF.

This rearrangement joins TRBV19 to TRBJ2-3, with D unclear. Trimming took off 4 bases at V and 2 bases at J, with 13 bases between the two ends. The CDR3 consists of 15 residues. Germline V lookup: CDR1 LNHDA, CDR2 SQIVND (reference sequence). The CDR3 protein is CASSKAARLTDTQYF. The CDR3 coding sequence is TGTGCCAGTAGTAAGGCGGCCAGGCTCACAGATACGCAGTATTTT.

V is TRBV7-2 and J is TRBJ2-5; 10 nucleotides agree with TRBD2. The J segment lost 9 bases and the V segment lost 5 bases, leaving 15 bases of the junction unmatched. This CDR3 comprises 16 residues. CDR1 is SGHTA, CDR2 FQGNSA, per germline. The CDR3, as DNA: TGTGCCAGCAGCCCTTTAGGGACTAGCGTCCCCGGGGCCCAGTACTTC. This translates into CASSPLGTSVPGAQYF.

The chain has TRBV9 and TRBJ1-4; D is perhaps TRBD1 (6 bases). The CDR3 loop spans 16 amino acids. The germline CDR1 and CDR2 sequences are SGDLS and YYNGEE. The V end was cut by 0 bases, the J end by 3 bases, with 12 bases between. The CDR3 loop reads CASSVEGGLANEKLFF. The CDR3 coding sequence is TGTGCCAGCAGCGTAGAGGGGGGGTTGGCTAATGAAAAACTGTTTTTT.

This clone showed up just a few times. The rearrangement joins TRBV4-3 to TRBJ1-3; unclear D gene. CDR3 length: 16 residues. The V gene's germline CDR1 is LGHNA and CDR2 YSLEER. Between the trimmed V and J ends, which lost 1 base and 0 bases, there was a span of 10 bases. CDR3 sequence: CASSQARLTSGNTIYF. In DNA form, the CDR3 reads TGCGCCAGCAGCCAAGCCCGACTGACCTCTGGAAACACCATATATTTT.

V gene TRBV11-2 combines with J gene TRBJ2-6, with 10 bases aligning to TRBD1. CDR1 and CDR2 (germline): SGHAT, FQNNGV. This CDR3 is 19 amino acids long. V was clipped by 0 bases and J by 0 bases; unmatched bases: 5. The CDR3 sequence is CASSLDWGQGNSGANVLTF. In DNA, the CDR3 is TGTGCCAGCAGCTTAGATTGGGGACAGGGGAACTCTGGGGCCAACGTCCTGACTTTC.

The chain couples TRBV19 to TRBJ2-3; 9 bases align to TRBD1. CDR3 size: 18 residues. The ends lost 6 bases at V and 3 bases at J; junction bases unmatched: 16. Germline values: CDR1 LNHDA, CDR2 SQIVND (reference sequence). CDR3 sequence (DNA): TGTGCCAGTAGCCTCTATATCCAGACAGGGGGGAGGACAGATACGCAGTATTTT. It yields the protein CASSLYIQTGGRTDTQYF. The full variable domain, in which reference TRBV19 and TRBJ2-3 provide the parts outside the CDR3, is DGGITQSPKYLFRKEGQNVTLSCEQNLNHDAMYWYRQDPGQGLRLIYYSQIVNDFQKGDIAEGYSVSREKKESFPLTVTSAQKNPTAFYLCASSLYIQTGGRTDTQYFGPGTRLTVL.

V gene TRBV28 combines with J gene TRBJ1-6; no firm D call. The CDR3 extends over 13 amino acids. Deletions cut 2 bases from V and 8 bases from J, with 7 bases between. Germline CDR1 is MDHEN and CDR2 is SYDVKM. Here the CDR3 reads CASSLHGDSPLHF. In nucleotides, the CDR3 is TGTGCCAGCAGTTTACATGGGGATTCACCCCTCCACTTT.

The chain links TRBV27 to TRBJ2-5, with a weak D call TRBD2 (5 bases). The V end lost 7 bases, the J end lost 9 bases, and 27 bases lay between the germline ends. The CDR3 has 16 residues. The germline V gene has CDR1 MNHEY and CDR2 SMNVEV (reference sequence). The CDR3 sequence is CASTSKRLPFQAAQYF. The CDR3 coding sequence is TGTGCCAGCACTTCAAAAAGGCTCCCTTTCCAAGCGGCCCAGTACTTC.

V is TRBV5-1 and J is TRBJ2-7; D is unclear. Germline CDR1 and CDR2: SGHRS and YFSETQ. This CDR3 has 12 residues. The ends were cut back, 6 bases at V and 5 bases at J, with 12 bases in the middle. The CDR3 nucleotides are TGCGCCAGCATCCCTGGGTTGCACGAGCAGTACTTC. This codes for CASIPGLHEQYF.

This clone showed up just a few times. The chain has TRBV6-1 and TRBJ2-7, with D unresolved. The length of the CDR3 is 12 residues. Germline CDR1 is MNHNS and CDR2 is SASEGT. V lost 2 bases and J lost 10, with 12 bases in between. The CDR3 nucleotides read TGTGCCAGCAGTGAACCACGTGGCCCTCAGTACTTC. Translation gives CASSEPRGPQYF.

The chain is built from TRBV6-5 and TRBJ1-1, with D perhaps matching TRBD1 (5 bases). The CDR3 is 15 amino acids. The germline CDR1 and CDR2 sequences are MNHEY and SVGAGI. The germline V and J ends were trimmed by 2 bases and 3 bases, with 13 bases remaining between them. CDR3 residues: CASSYGLIRDTEAFF. In DNA, the CDR3 is TGTGCCAGCAGTTACGGTTTGATCAGGGACACTGAAGCTTTCTTT.

As to this clone: One end of the junction fails to match germline, which may point to a read error. The CDR3 sequence: CAIREAAGGYTGELFF. The CDR3 DNA reads as TGTGCCATCCGTGAGGCAGCGGGGGGATATACCGGGGAGCTGTTTTTT. J is TRBJ2-2 and V is TRBV10-3; 9 bases are shared with TRBD2. The CDR3 is 16 residues long. Germline assignment: CDR1 ENHRY and CDR2 SYGVKD.

V and J are TRBV2 and TRBJ2-7; D is ambiguous. The ends were cut back, 5 bases at V and 0 bases at J, with 8 bases in the middle. The CDR3 loop spans 13 amino acids. The germline V gene has CDR1 SNHLY and CDR2 FYNNEI. The CDR3 is CASSYQASYEQYF. In nucleotides, the CDR3 is TGTGCCAGCAGTTACCAGGCCTCCTACGAGCAGTACTTC. The full variable domain, with the rest looked up from reference TRBV2 and TRBJ2-7, is EPEVTQTPSHQVTQMGQEVILRCVPISNHLYFYWYRQILGQKVEFLVSFYNNEISEKSEIFDDQFSVERPDGSNFTLKIRSTKLEDSAMYFCASSYQASYEQYFGPGTRLTVT.

The genes are TRBV19 and TRBJ2-7, with D perhaps matching TRBD2 (6 bases). V was cut by 0 bases and J by 0 bases, with 12 bases left in between. This CDR3 has 16 residues. Germline V gene lookup returns CDR1 LNHDA and CDR2 SQIVND (reference sequence). DNA of the CDR3: TGTGCCAGTAGTATAGATCTGATGGGGGGCTCCTACGAGCAGTACTTC. Amino acids: CASSIDLMGGSYEQYF.

V is TRBV6-6 and J is TRBJ1-6; D ambiguous. Trimming removed 0 bases from V and 9 bases from J, with 9 bases in between. This CDR3 comprises 14 residues. The V gene's germline CDR1 is MNHNY and CDR2 SVGAGI (reference sequence). CDR3 in amino acids: CASSYSGQLSPLHF. CDR3 DNA: TGTGCCAGCAGTTACTCTGGGCAACTTTCACCCCTCCACTTT.